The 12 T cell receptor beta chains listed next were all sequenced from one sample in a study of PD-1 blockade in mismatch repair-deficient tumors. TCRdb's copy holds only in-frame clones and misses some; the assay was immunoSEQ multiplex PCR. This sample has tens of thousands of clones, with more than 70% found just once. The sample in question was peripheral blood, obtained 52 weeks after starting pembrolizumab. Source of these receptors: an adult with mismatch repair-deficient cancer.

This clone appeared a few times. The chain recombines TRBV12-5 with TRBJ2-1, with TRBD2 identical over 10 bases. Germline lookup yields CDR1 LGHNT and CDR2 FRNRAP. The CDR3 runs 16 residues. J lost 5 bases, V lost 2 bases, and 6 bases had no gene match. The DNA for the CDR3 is TGTGCTAGTGGTTTGTTGCCCGGGACTAGCGACAATGAGCAGTTCTTC. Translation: CASGLLPGTSDNEQFF.

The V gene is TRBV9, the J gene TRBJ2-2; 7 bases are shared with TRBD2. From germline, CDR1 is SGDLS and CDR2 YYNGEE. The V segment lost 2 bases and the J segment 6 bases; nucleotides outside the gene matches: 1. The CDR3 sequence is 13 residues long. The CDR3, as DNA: TGTGCCAGCAGCGTGGGAGGGGCCGGGGAGCTGTTTTTT. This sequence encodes CASSVGGAGELFF.

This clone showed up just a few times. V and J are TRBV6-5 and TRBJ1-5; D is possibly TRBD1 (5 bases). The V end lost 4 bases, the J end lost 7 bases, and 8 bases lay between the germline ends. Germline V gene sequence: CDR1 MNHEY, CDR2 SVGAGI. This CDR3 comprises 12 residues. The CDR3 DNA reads TGTGCCAGCAGTTCCCGGGACCAGCCCCAGCATTTT. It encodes CASSSRDQPQHF.

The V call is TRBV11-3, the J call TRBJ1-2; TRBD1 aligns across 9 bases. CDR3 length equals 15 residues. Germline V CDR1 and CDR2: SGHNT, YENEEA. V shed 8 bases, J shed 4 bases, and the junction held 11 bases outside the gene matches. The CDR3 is CASQPRDRVVYGYTF. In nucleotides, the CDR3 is TGTGCCAGCCAACCCAGGGACAGGGTTGTCTATGGCTACACCTTC.

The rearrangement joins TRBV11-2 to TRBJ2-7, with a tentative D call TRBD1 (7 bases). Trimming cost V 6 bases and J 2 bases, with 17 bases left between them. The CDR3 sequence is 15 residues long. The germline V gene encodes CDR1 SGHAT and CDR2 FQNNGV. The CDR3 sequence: CASRGWAGGTYEQYF. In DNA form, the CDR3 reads TGTGCCAGCAGGGGCTGGGCAGGGGGGACCTACGAGCAGTACTTC.

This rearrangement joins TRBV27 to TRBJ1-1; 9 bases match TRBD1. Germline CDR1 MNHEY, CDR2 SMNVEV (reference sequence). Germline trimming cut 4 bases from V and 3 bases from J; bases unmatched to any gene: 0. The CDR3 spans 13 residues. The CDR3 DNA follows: TGTGCCAGCAGTTGGACAGGGGACACTGAAGCTTTCTTT. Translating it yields CASSWTGDTEAFF.

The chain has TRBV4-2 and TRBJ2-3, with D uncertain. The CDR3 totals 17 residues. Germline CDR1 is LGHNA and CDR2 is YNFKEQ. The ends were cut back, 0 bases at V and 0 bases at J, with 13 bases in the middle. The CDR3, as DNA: TGTGCCAGCAGCCAAGAGGGGTTAGCACTAAGCACAGATACGCAGTATTTT. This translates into CASSQEGLALSTDTQYF.

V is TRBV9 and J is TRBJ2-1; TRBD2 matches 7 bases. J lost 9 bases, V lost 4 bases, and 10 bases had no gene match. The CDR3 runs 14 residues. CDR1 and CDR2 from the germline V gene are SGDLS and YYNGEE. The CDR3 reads CASSLPGLPGEQFF. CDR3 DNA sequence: TGTGCCAGCAGCCTCCCGGGACTACCTGGTGAGCAGTTCTTC.

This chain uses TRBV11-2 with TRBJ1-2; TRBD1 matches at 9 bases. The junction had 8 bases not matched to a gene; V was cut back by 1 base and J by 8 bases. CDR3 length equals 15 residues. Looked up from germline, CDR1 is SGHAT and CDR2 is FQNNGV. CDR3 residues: CASSLVGTGLRGYTF. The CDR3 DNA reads TGTGCCAGCAGCTTAGTTGGGACAGGGCTGAGGGGCTACACCTTC.

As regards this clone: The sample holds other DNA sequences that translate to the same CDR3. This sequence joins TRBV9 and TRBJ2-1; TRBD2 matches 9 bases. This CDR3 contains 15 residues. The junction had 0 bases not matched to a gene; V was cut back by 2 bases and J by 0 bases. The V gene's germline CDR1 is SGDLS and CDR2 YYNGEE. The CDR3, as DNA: TGTGCCAGCAGCGTTAGCGGGAGCTCCTACAATGAGCAGTTCTTC. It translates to CASSVSGSSYNEQFF.

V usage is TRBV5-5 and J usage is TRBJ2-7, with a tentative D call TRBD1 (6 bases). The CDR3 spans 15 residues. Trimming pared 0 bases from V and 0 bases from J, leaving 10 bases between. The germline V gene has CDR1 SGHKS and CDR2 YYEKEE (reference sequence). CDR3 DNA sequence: TGTGCCAGCAGCTTGGTCCCAGGGGCCTCCTACGAGCAGTACTTC. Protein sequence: CASSLVPGASYEQYF.

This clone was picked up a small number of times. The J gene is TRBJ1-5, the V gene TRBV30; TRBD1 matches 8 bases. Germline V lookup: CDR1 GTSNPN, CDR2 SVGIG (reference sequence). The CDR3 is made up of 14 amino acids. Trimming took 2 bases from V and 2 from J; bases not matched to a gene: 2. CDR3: CAWSTQGGNQPQHF. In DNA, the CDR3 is TGTGCCTGGAGTACACAGGGGGGCAATCAGCCCCAGCATTTT.